This T cell receptor beta chain was documented in a study of blood T cell repertoires in COVID-19. Looking at the study overall: Samples taken during acute and convalescent COVID-19 were collected in the United States, Italy and Spain. PBMCs, B-cell-depleted T cells, or T cells provided the cDNA or gDNA that made up the material.

Methods used by the authors: For nucleated cells, counts were estimated from reference gene primer amplification. Produced via immunoSEQ multiplex PCR; TCRdb's table is partial and in-frame only. V and J calls and clone size follow that table, whereas D and trimming were derived from the DNA. The data hold about 59,000 clones, with approximately 84% observed a single time. The V and J ends lost 4 bases and 0 bases, in that order; junction bases with no gene match: 4. The CDR3 has 15 residues. The germline V gene encodes CDR1 SGDLS and CDR2 YYNGEE. This chain connects TRBV9 to TRBJ2-5; 9 bases match TRBD2. Sequences were obtained from peripheral blood. The TCR originated in a man older than 75 in a cohort sampled during active COVID-19. For the CDR3, the DNA is TGTGCCAGCAGCCCCGTAGCGGGGGACCAAGAGACCCAGTACTTC. It translates to CASSPVAGDQETQYF.